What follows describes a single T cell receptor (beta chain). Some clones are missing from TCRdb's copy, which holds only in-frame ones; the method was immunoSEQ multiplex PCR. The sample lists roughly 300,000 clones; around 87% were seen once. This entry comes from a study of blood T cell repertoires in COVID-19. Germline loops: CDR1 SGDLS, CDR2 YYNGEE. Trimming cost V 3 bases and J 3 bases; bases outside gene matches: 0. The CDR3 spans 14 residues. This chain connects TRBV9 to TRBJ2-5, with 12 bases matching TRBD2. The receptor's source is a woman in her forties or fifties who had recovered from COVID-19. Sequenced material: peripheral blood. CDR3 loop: CASSGTSGEETQYF. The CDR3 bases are TGTGCCAGCAGCGGGACTAGCGGGGAAGAGACCCAGTACTTC.